The 30 T cell receptor beta chains below were found in one sample sequenced in a study of cytomegalovirus exposure and HLA in healthy donors. The PCR used 60 Vbeta and 13 Jbeta primers. Clones were sequenced by immunoSEQ multiplex PCR, and TCRdb holds only the in-frame ones, with some missing. Of under 200,000 clones listed, 79% are singletons. Sequences were obtained from PBMCs. These receptor sequences come from a woman in her 50s in good health and CMV-seronegative.

The chain links TRBV29-1 to TRBJ2-3, with 11 positions matching TRBD2. The CDR3 sequence is 13 residues long. The V segment lost 6 bases and the J segment 6 bases; nucleotides outside the gene matches: 5. Germline CDR1 is SQVTM and CDR2 is ANQGSEA. CDR3 amino acids: CSVRTSGSDTQYF. CDR3 sequence (DNA): TGCAGCGTAAGGACTAGCGGGTCCGATACGCAGTATTTT.

The chain is built from TRBV5-6 and TRBJ1-6; the D gene is possibly TRBD1 (6 bases). The CDR3 runs to 14 residues. Trimming shortened V by 7 bases and J by 9 bases, and 17 bases separated the two germline ends. The germline V gene encodes CDR1 SGHDT and CDR2 YYEEEE. The CDR3 loop is CASHSAGVVSPLHF. The CDR3 region has the DNA TGTGCCAGCCACTCCGCAGGGGTGGTTTCACCCCTCCACTTT.

Here the CDR3 DNA reads TGTGCCAGCAGCTCTCCGGGACAGGGGGCGACTGAAGCTTTCTTT. Its translation: CASSSPGQGATEAFF. The chain recombines TRBV11-3 with TRBJ1-1; TRBD1 aligns across 12 bases. The J segment lost 5 bases and the V segment lost 4 bases, leaving 5 bases of the junction unmatched. Germline V lookup: CDR1 SGHNT, CDR2 YENEEA. The CDR3 consists of 15 residues.

This chain uses TRBV14 with TRBJ2-7, with TRBD1 identical over 7 bases. There are 16 residues in the CDR3. Germline V gene lookup returns CDR1 SGHDN and CDR2 FVKESK. V was clipped by 0 bases and J by 1 base; unmatched bases: 6. The CDR3, as DNA: TGTGCCAGCAGCCAAGATCCGGGGACAGAATCCTACGAGCAGTACTTC. This gives the protein CASSQDPGTESYEQYF.

The chain couples TRBV7-8 to TRBJ1-2; D uncertain. The CDR3 runs 13 residues. Trimming pared 2 bases from V and 5 bases from J, leaving 9 bases between. The germline V gene encodes CDR1 SGHVS and CDR2 FQNEAQ. CDR3 sequence: CASSLLAEYGYTF. The CDR3 DNA sequence: TGTGCCAGCAGCTTATTGGCGGAATATGGCTACACCTTC.

The chain joins TRBV28 to TRBJ1-3; 9 bases agree with TRBD1. Germline CDR1 reads MDHEN; CDR2 reads SYDVKM. CDR3 length: 12 amino acids. With 9 bases clipped from V and 7 bases from J, the junction kept 4 bases outside the gene matches. The CDR3 here is CASGQGFNTIYF. CDR3 DNA sequence: TGTGCCAGTGGACAGGGGTTTAACACCATATATTTT.

J is TRBJ2-1 and V is TRBV19, with 7 bases fitting TRBD2. Trimming took 2 bases from V and 7 from J; bases not matched to a gene: 5. Germline values: CDR1 LNHDA, CDR2 SQIVND (reference sequence). This CDR3 region has 14 residues. The CDR3 protein is CASSILAELNEQFF. The CDR3 DNA is TGTGCCAGTAGTATACTAGCGGAGCTAAATGAGCAGTTCTTC.

V gene TRBV4-3 combines with J gene TRBJ2-1, with 13 positions matching TRBD2. Germline CDR1 and CDR2: LGHNA and YSLEER. The V and J ends lost 1 base and 9 bases, in that order; junction bases with no gene match: 6. The CDR3 extends over 16 amino acids. The CDR3 DNA is TGCGCCAGCAGCCAAGCCGGACTAGCGGGAGTTGGTGAGCAGTTCTTC. Its protein is CASSQAGLAGVGEQFF.

This clone was seen only once. The gene calls are TRBV25-1 and TRBJ2-7, with D maybe TRBD2 (5 bases). V dropped 2 bases and J dropped 2 bases, with 7 bases sitting between them. Germline loops: CDR1 MGHDK, CDR2 SYGVNS. This CDR3 is built from 13 residues. The CDR3 nucleotides read TGTGCCAGCAGTGAAGACGGGACCTACGAGCAGTACTTC. As protein: CASSEDGTYEQYF.

CDR3 in amino acids: CASSRGLAGTYQETQYF. In nucleotides, the CDR3 is TGTGCCAGCAGTCGCGGACTAGCGGGGACGTACCAAGAGACCCAGTACTTC. The chain recombines TRBV2 with TRBJ2-5, with 12 nucleotides matching TRBD2. This CDR3 is built from 17 residues. Germline V gives CDR1 SNHLY, CDR2 FYNNEI. V gave up 5 bases and J gave up 0 bases; unmatched junction bases: 7.

This clone was seen a single time. The genes are TRBV7-2 and TRBJ2-1, with 15 bases fitting TRBD2. The CDR3 runs 16 residues. Germline CDR1 reads SGHTA; CDR2 reads FQGNSA. After removal of 5 bases from V and 6 bases from J, the junction contained 5 bases not matched to a gene. The CDR3 DNA sequence: TGTGCCAGCAGCCCCGGACTAGCGGGGGGGCTCAATGAGCAGTTCTTC. Protein: CASSPGLAGGLNEQFF.

The rearrangement links TRBV15 to TRBJ1-2; 8 nucleotides align to TRBD1. There are 16 residues in the CDR3. Losses at the gene ends were 5 bases for V and 1 base for J; bases not matched to a gene: 9. From germline, CDR1 is LNHNV and CDR2 YYDKDF (reference sequence). The DNA for the CDR3 is TGTGCCACCAGCTCCGACAGGGGATATGATAACTATGGCTACACCTTC. Its translation is CATSSDRGYDNYGYTF.

A few counts support this clone. The chain uses TRBV11-2 and TRBJ1-1, with unresolved D. The CDR3 has 13 amino acids. The ends were cut back, 4 bases at V and 6 bases at J, with 12 bases in the middle. Germline loops: CDR1 SGHAT, CDR2 FQNNGV. The CDR3 sequence is CASSSKRGSEAFF. CDR3 nucleotides: TGTGCCAGCAGCTCTAAGCGGGGTTCTGAAGCTTTCTTT. The full variable domain, rest sourced from reference TRBV11-2 and TRBJ1-1, is EAGVAQSPRYKIIEKRQSVAFWCNPISGHATLYWYQQILGQGPKLLIQFQNNGVVDDSQLPKDRFSAERLKGVDSTLKIQPAKLEDSAVYLCASSSKRGSEAFFGQGTRLTVV.

This chain connects TRBV6-5 to TRBJ2-3, with D tentatively TRBD1 (5 bases). Per the germline V gene, CDR1 is MNHEY and CDR2 is SVGAGI. CDR3 length: 15 amino acids. Trimming took 0 bases from V and 1 from J, leaving 8 bases between them. The CDR3 is CASSYSSRGTDTQYF. The DNA for the CDR3 is TGTGCCAGCAGTTACTCGAGCAGGGGCACAGATACGCAGTATTTT.

This sequence joins TRBV27 and TRBJ2-7, with 11 bases that match TRBD2. CDR1 MNHEY and CDR2 SMNVEV come from the germline V gene (reference sequence). Trimming removed 2 bases from V and 4 bases from J; junction bases left unmatched: 4. The CDR3 contains 15 residues. As DNA, the CDR3 is TGTGCCAGCAGTTTAGGTTCTAGCGGGAGGTACGAGCAGTACTTC. It encodes CASSLGSSGRYEQYF.

The chain joins TRBV29-1 to TRBJ2-3, with D unresolved. Germline V gene data show CDR1 as SQVTM and CDR2 as ANQGSEA. The CDR3 runs 8 residues. V was trimmed by 7 bases and J by 6 bases, leaving 2 bases between them. CDR3 amino acids: CSADTQYF. CDR3 DNA sequence: TGCAGCGCGGATACGCAGTATTTT.

As concerns this clone: A read error may produce the germline difference seen at one junction end. The chain has TRBV6-6 and TRBJ2-7; 7 nucleotides match TRBD1. Per the germline V gene, CDR1 is MNHNY and CDR2 is SVGAGI (reference sequence). CDR3 size: 14 residues. Here the CDR3 DNA reads TGTGCCAGCAGTCGCCCTCCGGGACCGAGGGGGCTGGACTTC. The encoded protein is CASSRPPGPRGLDF.

Comment on this clone: The sample has other DNA sequences that encode this CDR3 too. The CDR3 is CASSSQGNTEAFF. Written as DNA, the CDR3 is TGTGCCAGCAGCTCCCAGGGGAACACTGAAGCTTTCTTT. The chain combines TRBV7-6 with TRBJ1-1; possibly TRBD1 for D (5 bases). Trimming removed 4 bases at V and 1 base at J, with 7 bases between. Looked up from germline, CDR1 is SGHVS and CDR2 is FNYEAQ. This CDR3 has 13 residues.

The chain employs TRBV20-1 and TRBJ1-1; D remains unclear. The germline CDR1 and CDR2 sequences are DFQATT and SNEGSKA (reference sequence). The CDR3 sequence is 11 residues long. CDR3 nucleotide sequence: TGCAGCTTGCGGAGGGCTTCTGAAGCTTTCTTT. As protein: CSLRRASEAFF.

Points on this clone: The sample carries other DNA sequences with the same CDR3. This chain joins TRBV28 and TRBJ1-1; 8 bases fit TRBD1. Germline loops: CDR1 MDHEN, CDR2 SYDVKM. Unmatched junction bases numbered 5, after V lost 4 bases and J lost 1 base. The CDR3 is 15 amino acids. The CDR3 reads CASSSPGTGNTEAFF. The CDR3 DNA follows: TGTGCCAGCAGTTCACCCGGGACAGGGAACACTGAAGCTTTCTTT.

This clone has only a few counts. Germline and junction disagree at one end, which may indicate a read error. V and J are TRBV5-8 and TRBJ1-2, with no clear D. This CDR3 is built from 16 residues. The V gene's germline CDR1 is SGHTS and CDR2 YDEGEE. The CDR3 sequence is CASSQDPGPGVDGYTF. The CDR3 nucleotides are TGCGCCAGCAGCCAAGATCCCGGCCCCGGGGTCGATGGCTACACCTTC.

This chain links TRBV6-5 with TRBJ2-4; TRBD1 agrees at 8 bases. V trimming: 2 bases; J trimming: 0 bases; junction bases outside the gene matches: 0. The V gene's germline CDR1 is MNHEY and CDR2 SVGAGI. The CDR3 has 15 amino acids. The CDR3 nucleotides are TGTGCCAGCAGTTACGACAGGGGAGCCAAAAACATTCAGTACTTC. Amino acid sequence: CASSYDRGAKNIQYF.

CDR3 nucleotides: TGTGCCAGTAGTTGGCCAGGCCGCGCTGGCAATCAGCCCCAGCATTTT. Its translation is CASSWPGRAGNQPQHF. The V call is TRBV19, the J call TRBJ1-5; D is undetermined. Trimming stripped 5 bases from V and 2 bases from J, with 16 bases between. The CDR3 has 16 residues. CDR1 and CDR2 (germline): LNHDA, SQIVND (reference sequence).

The table lists this clone with a few counts. The chain carries TRBV28 and TRBJ2-4; the D gene is possibly TRBD2 (6 bases). Germline loops: CDR1 MDHEN, CDR2 SYDVKM. Trimming stripped 2 bases from V and 6 bases from J, with 11 bases between. The CDR3 consists of 14 residues. Written as DNA, the CDR3 is TGTGCCAGCAGTTTACCCGCGGGGCTAAACATTCAGTACTTC. This translates into CASSLPAGLNIQYF.

This clone was seen only a few times. The CDR3 end shows no conserved phenylalanine or tryptophan, and so a read error is likely. The DNA is omitted, as the CDR3 cannot be located on it reliably, and the CDR3 follows TCRdb's listing. J is TRBJ2-7 and V is TRBV6-5; the DNA was not compared with TRBD1, the D call given in the table. Germline CDR1 is MNHEY and CDR2 is SVGAGI. The CDR3 sequence runs 12 residues, both termini included. The CDR3 loop reads CASSAGTGAPFI.

Here the CDR3 reads CSVVRGGANTGELFF. The CDR3 DNA is TGCAGCGTTGTGAGAGGCGGGGCGAACACCGGGGAGCTGTTTTTT. V gene TRBV29-1 combines with J gene TRBJ2-2; tentatively, D is TRBD2 (6 bases). The V gene lost 4 bases and the J gene lost 0 bases, with 12 bases spanning the gap. CDR1 and CDR2 (germline): SQVTM, ANQGSEA. The CDR3 is made up of 15 amino acids.

The chain is built from TRBV19 and TRBJ1-2; 10 bases align to TRBD1. V dropped 1 base and J dropped 0; count of bases not matched to a gene: 8. The V gene's germline CDR1 is LNHDA and CDR2 SQIVND (reference sequence). The CDR3 totals 18 residues. Here the CDR3 reads CASSIVVRTGGANYGYTF. CDR3 nucleotide sequence: TGTGCCAGTAGTATAGTCGTTCGGACAGGGGGAGCTAACTATGGCTACACCTTC.

The J gene is TRBJ1-3, the V gene TRBV28; perhaps TRBD1 as D (5 bases). The V end lost 1 base, the J end lost 0 bases, and 10 bases lay between the germline ends. The CDR3 is 16 residues long. CDR1 is MDHEN and CDR2 is SYDVKM in the germline V gene. The CDR3 protein is CASSLSGVSSGNTIYF. In DNA, the CDR3 is TGTGCCAGCAGTTTATCGGGGGTTAGCTCTGGAAACACCATATATTTT.

The genes are TRBV5-1 and TRBJ2-7; TRBD2 agrees at 9 bases. The CDR3 runs to 16 residues. V trimming: 3 bases; J trimming: 0 bases; junction bases outside the gene matches: 7. Germline V gives CDR1 SGHRS, CDR2 YFSETQ. CDR3 amino acids: CASSSGLAPSSYEQYF. The CDR3 nucleotides are TGCGCCAGCAGCTCGGGACTAGCCCCTAGCTCCTACGAGCAGTACTTC. The full variable domain, its missing parts supplied by reference TRBV5-1 and TRBJ2-7, is KAGVTQTPRYLIKTRGQQVTLSCSPISGHRSVSWYQQTPGQGLQFLFEYFSETQRNKGNFPGRFSGRQFSNSRSEMNVSTLELGDSALYLCASSSGLAPSSYEQYFGPGTRLTVT.

The CDR3 DNA sequence: TGCAGCGTTGATAGGAGGGAGACTAATGAAAAACTGTTTTTT. Translation: CSVDRRETNEKLFF. The V gene is TRBV29-1, the J gene TRBJ1-4; D not certain. Germline V gene data show CDR1 as SQVTM and CDR2 as ANQGSEA. Trimming left V 3 bases short and J 2 bases short, with 10 bases between. The CDR3 is made up of 14 amino acids. Supplemented by reference TRBV29-1 and TRBJ1-4, the full variable domain reads SAVISQKPSRDICQRGTSLTIQCQVDSQVTMMFWYRQQPGQSLTLIATANQGSEATYESGFVIDKFPISRPNLTFSTLTVSNMSPEDSSIYLCSVDRRETNEKLFFGSGTQLSVL.